Each of the 13 T cell receptor beta chains below was sequenced from the same sample in a study of T cells after yellow fever vaccination (dated by TCRdb to between 2018 and 2021). Sample treatment or condition, as interpreted from the label and publication: live attenuated yellow fever vaccine strain. Library preparation used 5' RACE. Sequenced using an Illumina HiSeq 2500. TCRdb reworked the public reads: Q25 trimming with fastp, MiXCR clone assembly, productive beta chains retained. Each CDR3 protein appears once, grouped with its most common genes and DNA. In all, the sample holds roughly 120,000 distinct CDR3 sequences, and more than 6.5% of those were seen once. The leading ten clones occupy roughly 2.6% of the sample. The sample was CD4+ T cells sorted from PBMCs, taken less than 11 days after the first yellow fever vaccination. Receptor source: a man between 18 and 35 years old who received the YFV17D yellow fever vaccine.

V and J are TRBV19 and TRBJ2-7; either TRBD1 or TRBD2 may supply D (7 bases each). CDR1 and CDR2 (germline): LNHDA, SQIVND (reference sequence). The ends were cut back, 5 bases at V and 6 bases at J, with 14 bases in the middle. The CDR3 is 13 residues long. CDR3 protein: CASSPGRGREQYV. DNA of the CDR3: TGTGCCAGTAGTCCAGGGAGGGGGCGCGAGCAGTACGTC.

This clonotype has a count of ten or more. The chain is built from TRBV4-2 and TRBJ2-1; the D call may be TRBD1 or TRBD2 (5 bases each). V was clipped by 2 bases and J by 0 bases, with 11 bases between them. Germline V gene lookup returns CDR1 LGHNA and CDR2 YNFKEQ. The CDR3 runs 16 residues. The CDR3 protein is CASSQLGRASYNEQFF. For the CDR3, the DNA is TGTGCCAGCAGCCAATTGGGACGAGCCTCCTACAATGAGCAGTTCTTC.

This clonotype was counted many times. The V gene is TRBV7-9, the J gene TRBJ1-3; D remains ambiguous. The germline V gene has CDR1 SEHNR and CDR2 FQNEAQ (reference sequence). V was clipped by 5 bases and J by 0 bases, with 14 bases between them. CDR3 size: 16 residues. The CDR3 DNA sequence: TGTGCCAGCAGCGCCGGGCGCGGAAACTCTGGAAACACCATATATTTT. Translated: CASSAGRGNSGNTIYF.

Ten or more counts support this clonotype. V usage is TRBV5-6 and J usage is TRBJ2-5; D possibly corresponds to TRBD1 (8 bases). V was trimmed by 2 bases and J by 5 bases, leaving 13 bases between them. This CDR3 has 14 amino acids. Germline V CDR1 and CDR2: SGHDT, YYEEEE. CDR3 residues: CASSFQQGGETQYF. The DNA of the CDR3 is TGTGCCAGCAGCTTCCAACAGGGGGGGGAGACCCAGTACTTC.

The chain combines TRBV5-6 with TRBJ2-5; D possibly corresponds to TRBD1 (5 bases). CDR3 length equals 14 residues. Germline V gene sequence: CDR1 SGHDT, CDR2 YYEEEE. V dropped 4 bases and J dropped 5 bases, with 15 bases sitting between them. For the CDR3, the DNA is TGTGCCAGCAGCCGCCAGGGTCTGGGGGAGACCCAGTACTTC. Translation: CASSRQGLGETQYF.

The chain combines TRBV25-1 with TRBJ1-1, with D possibly TRBD1 on 6 matching bases. V was shortened by 9 bases and J by 5 bases, with 16 bases between the two germline ends. The CDR3 has 13 amino acids. Germline CDR1 MGHDK, CDR2 SYGVNS. This CDR3 reads CASHGGGRTEAFF. CDR3 nucleotides: TGTGCCAGTCACGGAGGGGGAAGAACTGAAGCTTTCTTT.

At least ten counts were recorded for this clonotype. The V and J genes are TRBV15 and TRBJ2-3; 15 bases map to TRBD2. Germline V lookup: CDR1 LNHNV, CDR2 YYDKDF (reference sequence). The V segment lost 7 bases and the J segment 11 bases; nucleotides outside the gene matches: 16. This CDR3 spans 17 amino acids. The DNA of the CDR3 is TGTGCCACCACCCCGGGACTAGCGGGGGGCTTGCCCCTCGGGCAGTATTTT. Translated: CATTPGLAGGLPLGQYF.

This clonotype was detected many times. The rearrangement joins TRBV18 to TRBJ1-1, with D perhaps TRBD1 (6 bases). The ends were cut back, 0 bases at V and 10 bases at J, with 12 bases in the middle. In germline, CDR1 is KGHSH, CDR2 LQKENI. The CDR3 covers 13 residues. Here the CDR3 reads CASSPPRGGRAFF. The CDR3 bases are TGTGCCAGCTCACCACCGAGGGGGGGGCGAGCTTTCTTT.

This clonotype was seen repeatedly, ten times or more. This sequence joins TRBV2 and TRBJ1-5; D ambiguous. V gave up 7 bases and J gave up 4 bases, with 11 bases separating them. Germline V gives CDR1 SNHLY, CDR2 FYNNEI. There are 13 residues in the CDR3. The CDR3 here is CASTFSENQPQHF. The CDR3 nucleotides read TGTGCCAGCACCTTCTCAGAGAATCAGCCCCAGCATTTT.

There are many counts of this clonotype. In DNA form, the CDR3 reads TGCAGTGCTAGAGTAATAGCGGGGGGGCCTACCAAAAACATTCAGTACTTC. Protein: CSARVIAGGPTKNIQYF. This chain joins TRBV20-1 and TRBJ2-4; 11 bases align to TRBD2. This CDR3 has 17 amino acids. V lost 1 base and J lost 2; bases outside the gene matches: 7. Germline CDR1 DFQATT, CDR2 SNEGSKA (reference sequence).

This clonotype was observed many times. The CDR3 DNA sequence: TGTGCCGCAGGAAGGGAGGGGACGGCAGACGAGCAGTACTTC. Amino acid sequence: CAAGREGTADEQYF. J is TRBJ2-7 and V is TRBV10-3, with 7 bases aligning to TRBD2. J gave up 5 bases and V 11 bases, and 15 bases lay outside the gene matches. Germline V gene sequence: CDR1 ENHRY, CDR2 SYGVKD. The CDR3 extends over 14 amino acids.

At least ten counts were recorded for this clonotype. The V and J genes are TRBV6-5 and TRBJ2-3, with D perhaps TRBD2 (5 bases). The V gene lost 0 bases and the J gene lost 2 bases, with 9 bases spanning the gap. Germline V CDR1 and CDR2: MNHEY, SVGAGI. The CDR3 is made up of 15 amino acids. The CDR3 is CASSYSWESTDTQYF. The CDR3 region has the DNA TGTGCCAGCAGTTACTCTTGGGAGTCCACAGATACGCAGTATTTT.

This clonotype appeared a few times. This rearrangement joins TRBV29-1 to TRBJ2-6, with D uncertain. CDR3 size: 14 residues. The germline V gene encodes CDR1 SQVTM and CDR2 ANQGSEA. With 4 bases removed from V and 0 bases from J, the gap between germline ends came to 7 bases. The CDR3 DNA reads TGCAGCGTTGGGATGTTCTCTGGGGCCAACGTCCTGACTTTC. Its translation: CSVGMFSGANVLTF.